The next 27 T cell receptor beta chains were all read from a single sample in a study of long-term antiretroviral therapy in people with HIV. Version v3.0 of the immunoSEQ assay ran at survey level. Data came from immunoSEQ multiplex PCR; TCRdb stores just in-frame clones and leaves some out. The data hold 30,000 to 40,000 clones, with approximately 85% observed a single time. Sequenced here: unsorted PBMCs, sampled roughly 3.3 years after starting antiretroviral therapy. These receptor sequences come from a man between 18 and 35 years old with HIV.

The chain is built from TRBV6-5 and TRBJ1-6, with 7 bases fitting TRBD1. Germline V gene sequence: CDR1 MNHEY, CDR2 SVGAGI. V was pared by 3 bases and J by 7 bases, with 6 bases of the junction left unmatched. This CDR3 comprises 15 residues. The CDR3 coding sequence is TGTGCCAGCAGTTATAAGGGGGCAAGAAATTCACCCCTCCACTTT. Residues: CASSYKGARNSPLHF.

This clone was observed a single time. The chain has TRBV9 and TRBJ2-2; possible D gene TRBD1, 5 bases. In germline, CDR1 is SGDLS, CDR2 YYNGEE. The CDR3 contains 12 residues. V lost 5 bases and J lost 4, with 6 bases in between. The CDR3 loop reads CASRRGTGELFF. CDR3 sequence (DNA): TGTGCCAGCAGAAGGGGCACCGGGGAGCTGTTTTTT.

The V and J genes are TRBV9 and TRBJ2-7, with D maybe TRBD2 (5 bases). CDR1 SGDLS and CDR2 YYNGEE come from the germline V gene. The length of the CDR3 is 15 residues. V shed 4 bases and J shed 0 bases, with 14 bases lying between them. DNA of the CDR3: TGTGCCAGCAGCCCGGGGATTGGGAGCTCCTACGAGCAGTACTTC. It yields the protein CASSPGIGSSYEQYF.

DNA of the CDR3: TGCGCCAGCAGCCAAGATTGGGCAGGGAGCTACGAGCAGTACTTC. Protein: CASSQDWAGSYEQYF. The V and J genes are TRBV4-1 and TRBJ2-7, with D perhaps matching TRBD1 or TRBD2 (5 bases each). Deletions cut 0 bases from V and 3 bases from J, with 12 bases between. This CDR3 contains 15 residues. Per the germline V gene, CDR1 is MGHRA and CDR2 is YSYEKL.

This chain connects TRBV7-3 to TRBJ2-5; 8 positions agree with TRBD2. The CDR3 consists of 16 residues. V gave up 5 bases and J gave up 1 base; unmatched junction bases: 9. Germline values: CDR1 SGHTA, CDR2 FQGTGA. Here the CDR3 DNA reads TGTGCCAGCAGCCCCGGGGGGGGGACAAGCCAAGAGACCCAGTACTTC. It is translated as CASSPGGGTSQETQYF.

J is TRBJ1-1 and V is TRBV18; TRBD1 aligns across 7 bases. V lost 8 bases and J lost 2; bases outside the gene matches: 8. Germline CDR1 and CDR2: KGHSH and LQKENI. This CDR3 region has 14 residues. CDR3 in DNA: TGTGCCAGCACCCGGGACAGCTACAACACTGAAGCTTTCTTT. It specifies CASTRDSYNTEAFF.

V usage is TRBV5-6 and J usage is TRBJ1-1, with D perhaps matching TRBD1 (5 bases). CDR3 length equals 19 residues. Germline V gene sequence: CDR1 SGHDT, CDR2 YYEEEE. The V and J ends lost 2 bases and 1 base respectively, with 24 bases between them. CDR3 protein: CASSLRQTSPPTSNTEAFF. DNA of the CDR3: TGTGCCAGCAGCTTACGACAGACTTCGCCCCCTACCTCGAACACTGAAGCTTTCTTT. Full variable domain (outside the CDR3, taken from reference TRBV5-6 and TRBJ1-1): DAGVTQSPTHLIKTRGQQVTLRCSPKSGHDTVSWYQQALGQGPQFIFQYYEEEERQRGNFPDRFSGHQFPNYSSELNVNALLLGDSALYLCASSLRQTSPPTSNTEAFFGQGTRLTVV.

In this sample, this clone turned up a few times. The CDR3 spells CASSPGPVYGYTF. The CDR3 nucleotides read TGCGCCAGCAGTCCCGGGCCTGTCTATGGCTACACCTTC. The rearrangement links TRBV10-1 to TRBJ1-2; D is uncertain. Germline CDR1 and CDR2: WNHNN and SYGVQD (reference sequence). CDR3 length: 13 amino acids. Trimming stripped 5 bases from V and 4 bases from J, with 11 bases between.

The chain is built from TRBV6-1 and TRBJ2-1; 8 nucleotides agree with TRBD2. The CDR3 has 10 amino acids. V shed 9 bases, J shed 14 bases, and the junction held 6 bases outside the gene matches. Germline V gene data show CDR1 as MNHNS and CDR2 as SASEGT. CDR3 nucleotides: TGTGCCAGTGGAGCGGGGGATAAGTTCTTC. This gives the protein CASGAGDKFF.

The V and J genes are TRBV7-2 and TRBJ1-4, with 9 bases identical to TRBD1. V lost 5 bases and J lost 10; bases outside the gene matches: 8. CDR3 length equals 14 residues. Germline CDR1 reads SGHTA; CDR2 reads FQGNSA. The CDR3: CASSPRTGEGKLFF. The CDR3 nucleotides are TGTGCCAGCAGCCCGCGGACAGGGGAGGGAAAACTGTTTTTT.

This rearrangement joins TRBV7-8 to TRBJ1-2; D perhaps matches TRBD1 (6 bases). The CDR3 sequence is 17 residues long. Germline CDR1 and CDR2: SGHVS and FQNEAQ. V lost 5 bases and J lost 2, with 21 bases in between. As DNA, the CDR3 is TGTGCCAGCAGCCCCGGACAGCTTATTACCGAAAACTATGGCTACACCTTC. It yields the protein CASSPGQLITENYGYTF.

The chain uses TRBV4-1 and TRBJ2-7; D is unresolved. The germline gives CDR1 MGHRA, CDR2 YSYEKL. The CDR3 totals 13 residues. The V end was cut by 0 bases, the J end by 1 base, with 4 bases between. For the CDR3, the DNA is TGCGCCAGCAGCCAAGAGGGATCCTACGAGCAGTACTTC. This sequence encodes CASSQEGSYEQYF.

The V and J genes are TRBV2 and TRBJ2-7; no firm D call. The germline gives CDR1 SNHLY, CDR2 FYNNEI. Trimming stripped 8 bases from V and 5 bases from J, with 7 bases between. The CDR3 has 10 amino acids. CDR3: CASANDEQYF. The CDR3 region has the DNA TGTGCCAGCGCGAACGACGAGCAGTACTTC.

The CDR3 DNA follows: TGCGCCAGCAGCCAAGTCCTCATAGGCAATGAGCAGTTCTTC. Its translation is CASSQVLIGNEQFF. The V and J genes are TRBV4-3 and TRBJ2-1; D ambiguous. CDR1 is LGHNA, CDR2 YSLEER, per germline. This CDR3 has 14 residues. The V end was cut by 1 base, the J end by 6 bases, with 10 bases between.

This chain uses TRBV5-1 with TRBJ1-4; 11 nucleotides line up with TRBD1. With 4 bases clipped from V and 7 bases from J, the junction kept 15 bases outside the gene matches. The germline CDR1 and CDR2 sequences are SGHRS and YFSETQ. The CDR3 is made up of 18 amino acids. The CDR3 reads CASSAGQGESVVREKLFF. The CDR3 DNA reads as TGCGCCAGCAGCGCGGGACAGGGGGAGAGTGTAGTTCGTGAAAAACTGTTTTTT.

The chain uses TRBV4-1 and TRBJ1-1; no definite D call. From germline, CDR1 is MGHRA and CDR2 YSYEKL. CDR3 length equals 15 residues. V was clipped by 1 base and J by 4 bases, with 13 bases between them. DNA for the CDR3: TGCGCCAGCAGCCAAGTTACCCCGGGCGGCACTGAAGCTTTCTTT. Protein sequence: CASSQVTPGGTEAFF.

The CDR3 sequence is CASSSYGQGDSLAGANVLTF. The CDR3 DNA follows: TGTGCCAGTAGCAGTTACGGACAGGGAGACTCTTTGGCTGGGGCCAACGTCCTGACTTTC. The chain is built from TRBV19 and TRBJ2-6, with 8 bases identical to TRBD1. Germline CDR1 LNHDA, CDR2 SQIVND (reference sequence). The V segment lost 6 bases and the J segment 2 bases; nucleotides outside the gene matches: 18. This CDR3 is built from 20 residues.

The chain has TRBV27 and TRBJ2-1, with D possibly being TRBD2 (5 bases). CDR1 and CDR2 (germline): MNHEY, SMNVEV (reference sequence). Trimming cost V 10 bases and J 10 bases, with 20 bases left between them. The CDR3 runs 13 residues. CDR3 bases: TGTGCCACCAGAGCGGAGCCTACGTCGGAGCAGTTCTTC. Translation gives CATRAEPTSEQFF.

The CDR3, as DNA: TGTGCCAGCAGTGTGGACAGGGGACTTGCAGATACGCAGTATTTT. This encodes CASSVDRGLADTQYF. The chain recombines TRBV27 with TRBJ2-3; TRBD1 matches 9 bases. The CDR3 is 15 amino acids. Germline V gene data show CDR1 as MNHEY and CDR2 as SMNVEV (reference sequence). Germline trimming cut 5 bases from V and 4 bases from J; bases unmatched to any gene: 7.

The V gene is TRBV5-1, the J gene TRBJ1-2, with 8 bases fitting TRBD1. This CDR3 region has 14 residues. Germline-derived CDR1 and CDR2 are SGHRS and YFSETQ. Unmatched junction bases numbered 8, after V lost 4 bases and J lost 6 bases. The CDR3 DNA is TGCGCCAGCAGCCCAGGGACAGGCAGCGATGGCTACACCTTC. The encoded protein is CASSPGTGSDGYTF.

This clone was detected only once. This chain joins TRBV19 and TRBJ2-1, with 8 bases lining up with TRBD1. CDR1 is LNHDA and CDR2 is SQIVND in the germline V gene (reference sequence). This CDR3 region has 16 residues. The ends lost 1 base at V and 3 bases at J; junction bases unmatched: 5. CDR3 sequence (DNA): TGTGCCAGTAGTATAGCCGGACAGGGACACTACAATGAGCAGTTCTTC. This encodes CASSIAGQGHYNEQFF.

This clone was counted once. The CDR3 nucleotides read TGCGCCAGCAGCCCGGCCCGGGGAATCCGCGACGAGCAGTACTTC. It yields the protein CASSPARGIRDEQYF. V and J are TRBV5-1 and TRBJ2-7; a weak D match, TRBD2 (5 bases). From germline, CDR1 is SGHRS and CDR2 YFSETQ. The germline V and J ends were trimmed by 4 bases and 5 bases, with 19 bases remaining between them. The CDR3 has 15 residues.

The chain links TRBV6-5 to TRBJ1-2, with 11 bases that match TRBD1. The CDR3 is made up of 16 amino acids. The V gene's germline CDR1 is MNHEY and CDR2 SVGAGI. V shed 2 bases and J 7 bases; nucleotides not matched to a gene: 9. The CDR3, as DNA: TGTGCCAGCAGTTACGGTTTTGGGACAGGGGGATTTGGCTACACCTTC. Translation: CASSYGFGTGGFGYTF.

The V call is TRBV5-1, the J call TRBJ2-1; 12 positions agree with TRBD2. The germline CDR1 and CDR2 sequences are SGHRS and YFSETQ. The CDR3 is 14 residues long. Germline trimming cut 7 bases from V and 4 bases from J; bases unmatched to any gene: 3. The CDR3 DNA reads TGCGCCAGCGGCGGGACTAGCGGGTACAATGAGCAGTTCTTC. Translated, it gives CASGGTSGYNEQFF.

This clone was observed once. The V call is TRBV5-1, the J call TRBJ1-1, with D possibly being TRBD1 (5 bases). Germline CDR1 is SGHRS and CDR2 is YFSETQ. The ends were cut back, 3 bases at V and 1 base at J, with 13 bases in the middle. The CDR3 extends over 15 amino acids. In DNA, the CDR3 is TGCGCCAGCAGCTACGGAGGACATCAGAACACTGAAGCTTTCTTT. This encodes CASSYGGHQNTEAFF.

The V gene is TRBV13, the J gene TRBJ1-2; no definite D call. CDR3 size: 16 residues. Germline V gene lookup returns CDR1 PRHDT and CDR2 FYEKMQ (reference sequence). The V gene lost 0 bases and the J gene lost 0 bases, with 11 bases spanning the gap. The CDR3 region has the DNA TGTGCCAGCAGCTTAGGATTGATCCCCACTAACTATGGCTACACCTTC. This codes for CASSLGLIPTNYGYTF.

DNA of the CDR3: TGTGCCAGCAGCTTAGACTTTTCGACTGGGCCGAAGACTAATGGCTACACCTTC. Translating it yields CASSLDFSTGPKTNGYTF. The chain joins TRBV7-9 to TRBJ1-2, with D hard to call. The CDR3 has 18 residues. Germline lookup yields CDR1 SEHNR and CDR2 FQNEAQ (reference sequence). The ends were cut back, 1 base at V and 6 bases at J, with 24 bases in the middle.